This TCR beta chain came from a study of blood T cells in healthy people across ages. Study-wide results and caveats: There was no known CMV status for donors, so expanded clonotype changes were possibly confounded. Long-lived donors carried more naive CD4+ cells and greater diversity than aged donors.

On this clonotype itself: What it binds is not known.

Total RNA, at least 6 micrograms per sample, was extracted from PBMCs. A second PCR, run for roughly 6 to 11 cycles, used a sample-barcoded 5' primer plus a J-beta primer mix. MiXCR, run by TCRdb on the 5' RACE reads, gives a single entry per CDR3 protein. The sample yields about 1.4 million distinct CDR3 sequences, 55% to 75% seen once. Sequencing used blood. The source of this sequence is a man between 18 and 29 years old in good health.

CDR3 protein: CASSSGQGGNTEAFF. CDR3 coding DNA: TGTGCCAGCAGCTCGGGACAGGGTGGGAACACTGAAGCTTTCTTT. The chain couples TRBV7-9 to TRBJ1-1, with 9 bases lining up with TRBD1. The junction had 4 bases not matched to a gene; V was cut back by 4 bases and J by 1 base. CDR1 SEHNR and CDR2 FQNEAQ come from the germline V gene (reference sequence). This CDR3 has 15 amino acids.